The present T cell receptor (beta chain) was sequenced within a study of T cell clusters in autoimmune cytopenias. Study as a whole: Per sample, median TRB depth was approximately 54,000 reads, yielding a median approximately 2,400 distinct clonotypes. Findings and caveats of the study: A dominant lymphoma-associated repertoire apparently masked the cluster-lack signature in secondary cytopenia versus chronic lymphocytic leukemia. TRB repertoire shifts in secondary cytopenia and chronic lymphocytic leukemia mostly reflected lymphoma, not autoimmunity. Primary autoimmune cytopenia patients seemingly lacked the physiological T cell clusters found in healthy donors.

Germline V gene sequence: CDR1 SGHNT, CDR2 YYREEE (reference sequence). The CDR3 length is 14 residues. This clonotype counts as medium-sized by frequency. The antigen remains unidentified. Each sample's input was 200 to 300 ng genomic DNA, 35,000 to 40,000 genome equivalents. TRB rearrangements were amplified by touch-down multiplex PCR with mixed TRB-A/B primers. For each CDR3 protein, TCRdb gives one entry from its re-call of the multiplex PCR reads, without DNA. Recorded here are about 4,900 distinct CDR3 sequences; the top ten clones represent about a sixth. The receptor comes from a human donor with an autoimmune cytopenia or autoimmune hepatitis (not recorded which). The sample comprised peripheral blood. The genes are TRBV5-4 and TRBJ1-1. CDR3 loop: CASSLGRRDTEAFF.